This T cell receptor (beta chain) was recorded in a study of blood T cell repertoires in COVID-19. Method: immunoSEQ multiplex PCR; TCRdb's copy keeps in-frame clones and lacks some. The repertoire holds approximately 340,000 clones, around 88% seen once, with almost 3% in the top ten. Germline trimming cut 2 bases from V and 3 bases from J; bases unmatched to any gene: 3. CDR1 and CDR2 (germline): SGHRS, YFSETQ. The CDR3 is 15 amino acids. J is TRBJ1-5 and V is TRBV5-1; 9 nucleotides match TRBD1. The sample consisted of peripheral blood. The TCR was taken from a man aged 25-45 years with active or convalescent COVID-19. CDR3 residues: CASSFWTGDNQPQHF. The DNA for the CDR3 is TGCGCCAGCAGCTTCTGGACAGGGGACAATCAGCCCCAGCATTTT.